The 18 T cell receptor beta chains below all came from one sample that was sequenced in a study of brain T cells in children with intractable seizures. Some clones are missing from TCRdb's copy, which holds only in-frame ones; the method was immunoSEQ multiplex PCR. Among 65,000 to 85,000 clones listed, about 93% were seen once. The specimen was peripheral blood, collected at surgery. The receptors shown here come from a boy in the first two years of life with tuberous sclerosis and intractable seizures.

V gene TRBV19 combines with J gene TRBJ1-5; perhaps TRBD1 as D (5 bases). CDR3 length: 15 residues. Germline CDR1 reads LNHDA; CDR2 reads SQIVND (reference sequence). V lost 1 base, J lost 3 bases, and 10 bases lay in between. In nucleotides, the CDR3 is TGTGCCAGTAGTATAGCCAGACAGTCCAATCAGCCCCAGCATTTT. The encoded protein is CASSIARQSNQPQHF.

The rearrangement links TRBV15 to TRBJ2-7; the D is unclear. With 0 bases removed from V and 2 bases from J, the gap between germline ends came to 11 bases. This CDR3 region has 15 residues. Germline loops: CDR1 LNHNV, CDR2 YYDKDF (reference sequence). CDR3 amino acids: CATSRDLGQAYEQYF. The CDR3 DNA follows: TGTGCCACCAGCAGAGATCTTGGCCAGGCCTACGAGCAGTACTTC.

V gene TRBV28 combines with J gene TRBJ1-5; D is uncertain. Germline values: CDR1 MDHEN, CDR2 SYDVKM. V lost 6 bases and J 4 bases, leaving 19 bases between the germline ends. CDR3 size: 16 residues. In DNA form, the CDR3 reads TGTGCCAGCAGGGACCCGGACTACTTAGAAAATCAGCCCCAGCATTTT. Its protein product is CASRDPDYLENQPQHF.

To note about this clone: This sample also contains other DNA sequences that code for the same CDR3. The rearrangement joins TRBV3-1 (or the pseudogene TRBV3-2) to TRBJ2-7; D possibly corresponds to TRBD2 (5 bases). The V end was cut by 4 bases, the J end by 2 bases, with 6 bases between. The CDR3 has 12 amino acids. CDR1 and CDR2 from the germline V gene are LGHDT and YNNKEL (reference sequence). CDR3 nucleotides: TGTGCCAGCAGCCTCGGGACCTACGAGCAGTACTTC. Translation: CASSLGTYEQYF.

The J gene is TRBJ1-2, the V gene TRBV7-9, with 7 bases aligning to TRBD1. The CDR3 length is 13 residues. Losses at the gene ends were 5 bases for V and 8 bases for J; bases not matched to a gene: 8. CDR1 and CDR2 (germline): SEHNR, FQNEAQ (reference sequence). The CDR3 reads CASSPRQGLGYTF. For the CDR3, the DNA is TGTGCCAGCAGCCCCAGACAGGGCTTAGGCTACACCTTC.

The V gene is TRBV5-6, the J gene TRBJ1-1; D not certain. The V gene lost 4 bases and the J gene lost 1 base, with 8 bases spanning the gap. Germline values: CDR1 SGHDT, CDR2 YYEEEE. CDR3 size: 13 residues. The CDR3 nucleotides read TGTGCCAGCAGCCAGGTGGGGAACACTGAAGCTTTCTTT. This encodes CASSQVGNTEAFF.

This sequence joins TRBV11-2 and TRBJ1-1; D perhaps matches TRBD1 (5 bases). Trimming removed 4 bases at V and 6 bases at J, with 12 bases between. The CDR3 is 13 residues long. From germline, CDR1 is SGHAT and CDR2 FQNNGV. Here the CDR3 reads CASSSLLGAEAFF. The CDR3 DNA is TGTGCCAGCAGCTCCCTACTGGGGGCTGAAGCTTTCTTT.

The chain uses TRBV6-6 and TRBJ1-2; D gene unclear. V gave up 2 bases and J gave up 2 bases, with 9 bases separating them. The CDR3 loop spans 14 amino acids. Looked up from germline, CDR1 is MNHNY and CDR2 is SVGAGI (reference sequence). Written as DNA, the CDR3 is TGTGCCAGCAGTTACCAAGGGAAGAACTATGGCTACACCTTC. It codes for CASSYQGKNYGYTF.

V and J are TRBV5-6 and TRBJ1-2; D not resolved. Germline assignment: CDR1 SGHDT and CDR2 YYEEEE. V lost 4 bases and J lost 4, with 11 bases in between. The CDR3 runs 13 residues. CDR3 coding DNA: TGTGCCAGCAGCCTCTGGTCCTTCTATGGCTACACCTTC. Translation gives CASSLWSFYGYTF. The entire variable domain, with the rest obtained from reference TRBV5-6 and TRBJ1-2, is as follows: DAGVTQSPTHLIKTRGQQVTLRCSPKSGHDTVSWYQQALGQGPQFIFQYYEEEERQRGNFPDRFSGHQFPNYSSELNVNALLLGDSALYLCASSLWSFYGYTFGSGTRLTVV.

In its sample, this clone was seen a few times. The chain uses TRBV3-1 (or the pseudogene TRBV3-2) and TRBJ1-1, with 7 bases fitting TRBD1. From germline, CDR1 is LGHDT and CDR2 YNNKEL (reference sequence). The CDR3 has 13 residues. Trimming took 2 bases from V and 6 from J; bases not matched to a gene: 3. Written as DNA, the CDR3 is TGTGCCAGCAGCCAACCGGGGACAGCTGAAGCTTTCTTT. Its translation: CASSQPGTAEAFF.

The rearrangement links TRBV12-3 or TRBV12-4 to TRBJ2-7; D gene uncertain. CDR3 size: 13 residues. Trimming took 1 base from V and 1 from J, leaving 5 bases between them. This chain's CDR3 is CASSLVPSYEQYF. CDR3 nucleotide sequence: TGTGCCAGCAGTTTAGTTCCGTCCTACGAGCAGTACTTC.

The J gene is TRBJ1-1, the V gene TRBV18, with 9 nucleotides matching TRBD1. The CDR3 totals 14 residues. The germline V gene has CDR1 KGHSH and CDR2 LQKENI. V gave up 3 bases and J gave up 4 bases; unmatched junction bases: 3. The CDR3 DNA sequence: TGTGCCAGCTCACCGGCGACAGGGGGCACTGAAGCTTTCTTT. Encoded protein: CASSPATGGTEAFF.

The chain carries TRBV5-1 and TRBJ2-2, with 8 bases lining up with TRBD2. The CDR3 is made up of 17 amino acids. CDR1 and CDR2 (germline): SGHRS, YFSETQ. Unmatched junction bases numbered 8, after V lost 0 bases and J lost 4 bases. CDR3 sequence (DNA): TGCGCCAGCAGCTTGGGAGCCAGCGGGGGTTTCACCGGGGAGCTGTTTTTT. It translates to CASSLGASGGFTGELFF.

The gene calls are TRBV10-3 and TRBJ2-3; D is tentatively TRBD1 or TRBD2 (7 bases each). V lost 4 bases to trimming and J lost 3 bases, with 14 bases between them. The CDR3 extends over 15 amino acids. Germline V gene data show CDR1 as ENHRY and CDR2 as SYGVKD. The DNA of the CDR3 is TGTGCCATCAGTGGGGGGGGACAGAAGACAGATACGCAGTATTTT. Amino acids: CAISGGGQKTDTQYF.

This chain connects TRBV13 to TRBJ2-1; either TRBD1 or TRBD2 may fit D (5 bases each). The CDR3 consists of 15 residues. Trimming pared 3 bases from V and 5 bases from J, leaving 14 bases between. The V gene's germline CDR1 is PRHDT and CDR2 FYEKMQ (reference sequence). This CDR3 reads CASSFRRGVDNEQFF. The CDR3 bases are TGTGCCAGCAGCTTCCGAAGGGGAGTGGACAATGAGCAGTTCTTC.

This chain joins TRBV5-1 and TRBJ2-7, with 7 bases lining up with TRBD1. J gave up 2 bases and V 4 bases, and 3 bases lay outside the gene matches. Per the germline V gene, CDR1 is SGHRS and CDR2 is YFSETQ. The CDR3 has 13 residues. The CDR3 sequence: CASSRGQAYEQYF. CDR3 sequence (DNA): TGCGCCAGCAGCCGAGGACAGGCCTACGAGCAGTACTTC.

CDR3 nucleotides: TGTGCCAGCAGCGTAGCCCTCGGGGACTCCTACGAGCAGTACTTC. This sequence encodes CASSVALGDSYEQYF. The chain employs TRBV9 and TRBJ2-7; D perhaps matches TRBD2 (5 bases). The V and J ends lost 0 bases and 0 bases respectively, with 10 bases between them. The germline CDR1 and CDR2 sequences are SGDLS and YYNGEE. The CDR3 length is 15 residues.

V usage is TRBV7-9 and J usage is TRBJ1-1; D is ambiguous. CDR1 is SEHNR, CDR2 FQNEAQ, per germline (reference sequence). This CDR3 contains 13 residues. The V gene lost 1 base and the J gene lost 6 bases, with 9 bases spanning the gap. In DNA form, the CDR3 reads TGTGCCAGCAGCTTAGTGGGGTCGGCTGAAGCTTTCTTT. The encoded protein is CASSLVGSAEAFF.